Given below is one TCR beta chain in context. Sequenced by immunoSEQ multiplex PCR; TCRdb stores in-frame clones only, minus some. The sample yields 150,000 to 200,000 clones, over 70% seen once. The data originate from a study of blood T cell repertoires in COVID-19. Overall study context: T cells, B-cell-depleted T cells, or PBMCs provided the cDNA or gDNA that served as material.

The germline CDR1 and CDR2 sequences are SGHTA and FQGNSA. This CDR3 spans 14 amino acids. The V end lost 5 bases, the J end lost 2 bases, and 12 bases lay between the germline ends. In assigning cohorts, the study relied on participant-reported clinical history. Cohort 3 recovery required two negative PCRs, clearance, or symptom resolution. Sequenced sample: PBMCs or T cells enriched from blood (not recorded which). This sequence was found in a man in his forties or fifties who had recovered from COVID-19. The V and J genes are TRBV7-2 and TRBJ2-5; D is perhaps TRBD2 (6 bases). CDR3 sequence (DNA): TGTGCCAGCAGCGCCGGAGGGAGTCAAGAGACCCAGTACTTC. Protein product: CASSAGGSQETQYF.